A single sample is the source of the 32 T cell receptor beta chains below, sequenced in a study of cytomegalovirus exposure and HLA in healthy donors (TCRdb year 2017). The library was generated by the immunoSEQ multiplex PCR assay. For the multiplex PCR, a mixture combining 60 forward primers for TCR Vbeta segments and 13 reverse primers for TCR Jbeta segments was used. TCRdb retrieved this table from immuneACCESS and kept in-frame rearrangements only. Not all clones are present; in checked studies, unresolved V genes account for under half, and no reason is known for the remainder. In this sample's table one finds around 33,000 clones. In total, the top ten clones hold 3.5% to 5% of the sample. The sample taken for sequencing was PBMCs. These receptors were obtained from a woman between 35 and 50 years old in good health and CMV-seropositive.

This chain uses TRBV29-1 with TRBJ2-2; D is perhaps TRBD1 (6 bases). CDR1 SQVTM and CDR2 ANQGSEA come from the germline V gene. There are 12 residues in the CDR3. Trimming took 4 bases from V and 4 from J, leaving 7 bases between them. The CDR3 region is CSVVGATGELFF. In DNA, the CDR3 is TGCAGCGTTGTGGGGGCCACCGGGGAGCTGTTTTTT.

The CDR3 nucleotides are TGTGCCATTAGGGGAGGGACAGGGGAGCTGTTTTTT. It specifies CAIRGGTGELFF. The chain joins TRBV2 to TRBJ2-2, with a tentative D call TRBD2 (7 bases). The V gene's germline CDR1 is SNHLY and CDR2 FYNNEI. This CDR3 contains 12 residues. V gave up 10 bases and J gave up 8 bases, with 14 bases separating them.

In the case of this clone: This sample includes further DNA sequences coding for the same CDR3. The gene calls are TRBV15 and TRBJ2-7; TRBD2 matches 9 bases. This CDR3 region has 15 residues. The germline gives CDR1 LNHNV, CDR2 YYDKDF (reference sequence). After removal of 1 base from V and 2 bases from J, the junction contained 3 bases not matched to a gene. The CDR3 reads CATSRGAGGPYEQYF. DNA of the CDR3: TGTGCCACCAGCAGAGGAGCGGGAGGACCCTACGAGCAGTACTTC.

J is TRBJ2-7 and V is TRBV9, with 7 bases aligning to TRBD2. The CDR3 loop spans 14 amino acids. V dropped 4 bases and J dropped 3; count of bases not matched to a gene: 7. Per germline, CDR1 SGDLS and CDR2 YYNGEE. This CDR3 reads CASSPSGANYEQYF. In DNA form, the CDR3 reads TGTGCCAGCAGCCCAAGCGGGGCTAACTACGAGCAGTACTTC. The whole variable domain, filled in from reference TRBV9 and TRBJ2-7, reads DSGVTQTPKHLITATGQRVTLRCSPRSGDLSVYWYQQSLDQGLQFLIQYYNGEERAKGNILERFSAQQFPDLHSELNLSSLELGDSALYFCASSPSGANYEQYFGPGTRLTVT.

V gene TRBV29-1 combines with J gene TRBJ2-1; 8 bases match TRBD2. V was pared by 7 bases and J by 6 bases, with 11 bases of the junction left unmatched. Germline-derived CDR1 and CDR2 are SQVTM and ANQGSEA. The CDR3 runs to 14 residues. As DNA, the CDR3 is TGCAGCGCTACCGGGACTAGGAGGTTCAATGAGCAGTTCTTC. Translated: CSATGTRRFNEQFF.

V gene TRBV7-9 combines with J gene TRBJ2-7; 9 bases are shared with TRBD1. Germline values: CDR1 SEHNR, CDR2 FQNEAQ (reference sequence). This CDR3 spans 15 amino acids. The V gene end was trimmed by 1 base and the J gene end by 5 bases; junction bases not matched to a gene: 6. The CDR3: CASSLGGTGLNEQYF. In nucleotides, the CDR3 is TGTGCCAGCAGCTTAGGGGGGACAGGGCTCAACGAGCAGTACTTC.

This chain links TRBV18 with TRBJ2-3, with 7 nucleotides matching TRBD2. The V gene's germline CDR1 is KGHSH and CDR2 LQKENI. J lost 0 bases, V lost 5 bases, and 5 bases had no gene match. The CDR3 has 15 residues. The CDR3 DNA reads as TGTGCCAGCTCATCCTTGCGGGGGAGCACAGATACGCAGTATTTT. Translation gives CASSSLRGSTDTQYF.

This sequence joins TRBV13 and TRBJ2-4, with TRBD1 identical over 9 bases. The CDR3 contains 15 residues. Germline V gene data show CDR1 as PRHDT and CDR2 as FYEKMQ (reference sequence). After removal of 4 bases from V and 7 bases from J, the junction contained 8 bases not matched to a gene. The CDR3 loop reads CASSSGQGIRNIQYF. The CDR3 region has the DNA TGTGCCAGCAGCTCCGGACAGGGGATCAGGAACATTCAGTACTTC.

This chain uses TRBV7-2 with TRBJ1-1, with D perhaps TRBD1 (6 bases). The ends were cut back, 4 bases at V and 1 base at J, with 13 bases in the middle. Germline V gene data show CDR1 as SGHTA and CDR2 as FQGNSA. CDR3 length equals 15 residues. The CDR3 DNA is TGTGCCAGCAGCTACCGCAGGGGCCCGAACACTGAAGCTTTCTTT. The encoded protein is CASSYRRGPNTEAFF.

The CDR3 bases are TGTGCCTGGTCGTCTTGGGGGCGCTACGAGCAGTACTTC. Translating gives CAWSSWGRYEQYF. V gene TRBV30 combines with J gene TRBJ2-7, with D perhaps matching TRBD1 (6 bases). CDR3 length: 13 residues. Germline V lookup: CDR1 GTSNPN, CDR2 SVGIG (reference sequence). Trimming pared 5 bases from V and 3 bases from J, leaving 14 bases between. The entire variable domain, with the rest obtained from reference TRBV30 and TRBJ2-7, is as follows: SQTIHQWPATLVQPVGSPLSLECTVEGTSNPNLYWYRQAAGRGLQLLFYSVGIGQISSEVPQNLSASRPQDRQFILSSKKLLLSDSGFYLCAWSSWGRYEQYFGPGTRLTVT.

The J gene is TRBJ2-3, the V gene TRBV15, with TRBD2 identical over 11 bases. The CDR3 totals 17 residues. V dropped 1 base and J dropped 6; count of bases not matched to a gene: 9. From germline, CDR1 is LNHNV and CDR2 YYDKDF (reference sequence). The CDR3 DNA sequence: TGTGCCACCAGCAGAGGGGGTGTAGCGGGAGGGCTGGATACGCAGTATTTT. Translated: CATSRGGVAGGLDTQYF.

Note on this clone: Other DNA sequences of this sample code for an identical CDR3. The chain is built from TRBV19 and TRBJ1-1; no definite D call. The germline gives CDR1 LNHDA, CDR2 SQIVND (reference sequence). V was trimmed by 7 bases and J by 9 bases, leaving 15 bases between them. The CDR3 consists of 12 residues. The CDR3 region has the DNA TGTGCCAGTATAAATAGGCAGGTTCAAGCTTTCTTT. Translating it yields CASINRQVQAFF. Supplemented by reference TRBV19 and TRBJ1-1, the full variable domain reads DGGITQSPKYLFRKEGQNVTLSCEQNLNHDAMYWYRQDPGQGLRLIYYSQIVNDFQKGDIAEGYSVSREKKESFPLTVTSAQKNPTAFYLCASINRQVQAFFGQGTRLTVV.

The V gene is TRBV2, the J gene TRBJ2-7; 7 bases line up with TRBD1. This CDR3 has 14 amino acids. The V gene end was trimmed by 7 bases and the J gene end by 0 bases; junction bases not matched to a gene: 6. Per germline, CDR1 SNHLY and CDR2 FYNNEI. The CDR3 is CASTLGTDSYEQYF. The CDR3 region has the DNA TGTGCCAGCACTCTAGGGACAGACTCCTACGAGCAGTACTTC.

V is TRBV14 and J is TRBJ2-3, with D perhaps matching TRBD2 (6 bases). Germline lookup yields CDR1 SGHDN and CDR2 FVKESK. The V gene lost 0 bases and the J gene lost 9 bases, with 13 bases spanning the gap. This CDR3 is 14 amino acids long. The CDR3, as DNA: TGTGCCAGCAGCCAAGATCTGGGGAGGCAGACGCAGTATTTT. It specifies CASSQDLGRQTQYF.

The chain couples TRBV18 to TRBJ1-1, with TRBD1 matching over 8 bases. CDR3 length equals 14 residues. Germline CDR1 and CDR2: KGHSH and LQKENI. Trimming removed 4 bases from V and 5 bases from J; junction bases left unmatched: 6. The CDR3 DNA reads TGTGCCAGCTCACTCGGACAGGGTGGGACTGAAGCTTTCTTT. Amino acid sequence: CASSLGQGGTEAFF.

The gene calls are TRBV7-9 and TRBJ1-2, with D perhaps TRBD1 (5 bases). The CDR3 runs to 17 residues. The V gene's germline CDR1 is SEHNR and CDR2 FQNEAQ (reference sequence). V lost 3 bases and J 4 bases, leaving 21 bases between the germline ends. CDR3 DNA: TGTGCCAGCAGCTTTACTGGGAGCGGGACGGGACTCTATGGCTACACCTTC. Translating it yields CASSFTGSGTGLYGYTF. The entire variable domain, with the rest obtained from reference TRBV7-9 and TRBJ1-2, is as follows: DTGVSQNPRHKITKRGQNVTFRCDPISEHNRLYWYRQTLGQGPEFLTYFQNEAQLEKSRLLSDRFSAERPKGSFSTLEIQRTEQGDSAMYLCASSFTGSGTGLYGYTFGSGTRLTVV.

This sequence joins TRBV10-3 and TRBJ1-4; D uncertain. The CDR3 has 17 residues. CDR1 is ENHRY, CDR2 SYGVKD, per germline. V was shortened by 2 bases and J by 0 bases, with 13 bases between the two germline ends. The CDR3: CAISEGSGSATNEKLFF. The DNA of the CDR3 is TGTGCCATCAGTGAGGGTTCGGGTAGTGCAACTAATGAAAAACTGTTTTTT.

V is TRBV2 and J is TRBJ2-3; 7 nucleotides match TRBD2. V trimming: 3 bases; J trimming: 0 bases; junction bases outside the gene matches: 0. From germline, CDR1 is SNHLY and CDR2 FYNNEI. The CDR3 contains 14 residues. The CDR3 nucleotides read TGTGCCAGCAGTGAGGGGGGGAGCACAGATACGCAGTATTTT. Amino acids: CASSEGGSTDTQYF.

The rearrangement joins TRBV7-9 to TRBJ1-1; 8 positions agree with TRBD1. Germline loops: CDR1 SEHNR, CDR2 FQNEAQ (reference sequence). J gave up 6 bases and V 4 bases, and 7 bases lay outside the gene matches. The CDR3 extends over 14 amino acids. The CDR3 loop reads CASSSQQGASEAFF. The CDR3 bases are TGTGCCAGCAGCTCCCAGCAGGGGGCTTCTGAAGCTTTCTTT.

This clone shows up as medium-sized (0.01 to 0.1%) by frequency. Other nucleotide sequences from this sample produce the same CDR3. The V and J genes are TRBV19 and TRBJ2-7; a weak D match, TRBD2 (5 bases). Deletions cut 1 base from V and 5 bases from J, with 12 bases between. The CDR3 sequence is 14 residues long. CDR1 is LNHDA and CDR2 is SQIVND in the germline V gene (reference sequence). The CDR3 DNA reads as TGTGCCAGTAGTATAGTGGGAAATAGCGACGAGCAGTACTTC. Encoded protein: CASSIVGNSDEQYF.

The chain carries TRBV30 and TRBJ2-1; 14 bases fit TRBD2. Germline-derived CDR1 and CDR2 are GTSNPN and SVGIG (reference sequence). The CDR3 is 17 amino acids. V lost 3 bases, J lost 9 bases, and 13 bases stayed unmatched. CDR3 protein: CAWRLKQGLAGEGEQFF. In DNA, the CDR3 is TGTGCCTGGAGATTAAAACAGGGACTAGCGGGAGAGGGTGAGCAGTTCTTC.

The chain links TRBV6-5 to TRBJ1-2; D not resolved. V was shortened by 8 bases and J by 7 bases, with 14 bases between the two germline ends. CDR3 size: 12 residues. Germline values: CDR1 MNHEY, CDR2 SVGAGI. CDR3 sequence: CASGPRGLGYTF. As DNA, the CDR3 is TGTGCCAGCGGACCGCGCGGACTTGGCTACACCTTC.

The chain uses TRBV18 and TRBJ2-3; D gene ambiguous. V was trimmed by 3 bases and J by 0 bases, leaving 4 bases between them. CDR1 KGHSH and CDR2 LQKENI come from the germline V gene. CDR3 length: 13 residues. The CDR3: CASSPPSTDTQYF. The CDR3 nucleotides read TGTGCCAGCTCACCCCCTAGCACAGATACGCAGTATTTT.

The V call is TRBV5-1, the J call TRBJ2-3; 8 nucleotides align to TRBD2. This CDR3 region has 15 residues. Germline CDR1 is SGHRS and CDR2 is YFSETQ. The V and J ends lost 4 bases and 4 bases, in that order; junction bases with no gene match: 8. Written as DNA, the CDR3 is TGCGCCAGCAGCCCGGTGGTAGCGGGGCCAGATACGCAGTATTTT. Protein sequence: CASSPVVAGPDTQYF. Together with reference TRBV5-1 and TRBJ2-3, the CDR3 gives the full variable domain: KAGVTQTPRYLIKTRGQQVTLSCSPISGHRSVSWYQQTPGQGLQFLFEYFSETQRNKGNFPGRFSGRQFSNSRSEMNVSTLELGDSALYLCASSPVVAGPDTQYFGPGTRLTVL.

This chain connects TRBV4-1 to TRBJ1-5, with 7 bases identical to TRBD1. The CDR3 is 14 residues long. From germline, CDR1 is MGHRA and CDR2 YSYEKL. The V segment lost 1 base and the J segment 5 bases; nucleotides outside the gene matches: 2. CDR3 DNA sequence: TGCGCCAGCAGCCAAGGGACAGGCGATCAGCCCCAGCATTTT. It codes for CASSQGTGDQPQHF.

A note on this clone: A read error may produce the germline difference seen at one junction end. The chain joins TRBV30 to TRBJ1-5; 8 nucleotides match TRBD1. From germline, CDR1 is GTSNPN and CDR2 SVGIG (reference sequence). The CDR3 runs 15 residues. CDR3 DNA sequence: TGTGCCGGGAGCCGGGGGGCAGGGGGCCCTCAGCCCCAGCATTTT. Translation gives CAGSRGAGGPQPQHF.

The chain combines TRBV11-2 with TRBJ2-1, with 9 bases matching TRBD1. Germline assignment: CDR1 SGHAT and CDR2 FQNNGV. J was trimmed by 9 bases and V by 4 bases; bases with no gene match: 4. This CDR3 has 13 amino acids. The CDR3 spells CASSSQGAGEQFF. DNA of the CDR3: TGTGCCAGCAGCTCACAGGGGGCAGGTGAGCAGTTCTTC.

The chain recombines TRBV30 with TRBJ2-7; 8 bases line up with TRBD2. Germline values: CDR1 GTSNPN, CDR2 SVGIG (reference sequence). With V trimmed by 3 bases and J by 2 bases, 9 bases remained unmatched. The CDR3 consists of 15 residues. The chain's CDR3 is CAWRSLIAGTYEQYF. As DNA, the CDR3 is TGTGCCTGGAGATCACTTATAGCGGGAACCTACGAGCAGTACTTC.

The V call is TRBV5-4, the J call TRBJ2-1; 12 nucleotides line up with TRBD2. Per germline, CDR1 SGHNT and CDR2 YYREEE (reference sequence). CDR3 length: 16 residues. The V and J ends lost 0 bases and 8 bases, in that order; junction bases with no gene match: 6. The CDR3 sequence is CASSLGLAGVSDEQFF. The CDR3 region has the DNA TGTGCCAGCAGCTTGGGACTAGCGGGAGTATCCGATGAGCAGTTCTTC.

The V call is TRBV5-1, the J call TRBJ2-1; D may be TRBD2 (6 bases). V was clipped by 0 bases and J by 6 bases, with 19 bases between them. The CDR3 runs to 17 residues. From germline, CDR1 is SGHRS and CDR2 YFSETQ. Written as DNA, the CDR3 is TGCGCCAGCAGCTTGGTGGGGGGAAGCGGTTCGGGCAATGAGCAGTTCTTC. Translated, it gives CASSLVGGSGSGNEQFF. The whole variable domain, filled in from reference TRBV5-1 and TRBJ2-1, reads KAGVTQTPRYLIKTRGQQVTLSCSPISGHRSVSWYQQTPGQGLQFLFEYFSETQRNKGNFPGRFSGRQFSNSRSEMNVSTLELGDSALYLCASSLVGGSGSGNEQFFGPGTRLTVL.

CDR3 sequence reads: CAWSQGQGKSYEQYF. CDR3 nucleotide sequence: TGTGCCTGGAGTCAAGGACAGGGAAAGTCCTACGAGCAGTACTTC. The V call is TRBV30, the J call TRBJ2-7; 8 bases are shared with TRBD1. The germline gives CDR1 GTSNPN, CDR2 SVGIG (reference sequence). The CDR3 runs 15 residues. The trim removed 2 bases at V and 1 base at J, leaving 7 bases unmatched.

The chain couples TRBV7-3 to TRBJ2-3; 13 nucleotides align to TRBD2. Germline assignment: CDR1 SGHTA and CDR2 FQGTGA. The V and J ends lost 0 bases and 0 bases, in that order; junction bases with no gene match: 6. CDR3 length: 19 amino acids. The DNA for the CDR3 is TGTGCCAGCAGCTTAACGCCAGGACTAGCGGGAGTTAGCACAGATACGCAGTATTTT. Translated: CASSLTPGLAGVSTDTQYF.